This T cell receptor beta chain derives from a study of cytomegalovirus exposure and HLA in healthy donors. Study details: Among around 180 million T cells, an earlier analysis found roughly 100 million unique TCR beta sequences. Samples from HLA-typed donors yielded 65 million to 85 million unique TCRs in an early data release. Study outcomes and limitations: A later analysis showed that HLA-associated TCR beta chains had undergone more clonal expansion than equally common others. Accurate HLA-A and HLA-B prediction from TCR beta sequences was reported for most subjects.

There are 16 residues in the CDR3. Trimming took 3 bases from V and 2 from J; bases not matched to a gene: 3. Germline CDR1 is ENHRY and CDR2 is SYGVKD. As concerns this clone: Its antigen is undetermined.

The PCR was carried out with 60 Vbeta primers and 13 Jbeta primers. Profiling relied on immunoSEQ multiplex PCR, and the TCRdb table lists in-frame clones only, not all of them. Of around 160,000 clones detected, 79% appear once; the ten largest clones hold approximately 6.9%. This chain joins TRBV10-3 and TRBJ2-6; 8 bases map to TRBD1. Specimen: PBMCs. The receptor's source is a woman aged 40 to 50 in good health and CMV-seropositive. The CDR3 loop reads CAISELTGAGANVLTF. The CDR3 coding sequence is TGTGCCATCAGTGAACTGACAGGGGCTGGGGCCAACGTCCTGACTTTC.